The source of this TCR beta chain is a study of T-cell reconstitution after alpha-beta-depleted transplantation in children. This clonotype was seen only a few times. Molecular barcoding with unique molecular identifiers was used for the TCRbeta library. TCRdb itself ran the PCR reads through MiXCR, one entry per CDR3 protein. The sample lists 350,000 to 450,000 distinct CDR3 sequences; roughly 22% were seen once. The sequencing here drew on PBMCs from the stem cell graft donor, taken from the stem cell graft. The clonotype originates from a human donor who donated a stem cell graft to a child with acute myeloid leukemia.

The CDR3 is CASSPIPDNEQFF. The CDR3 nucleotides are TGTGCCAGCAGCCCCATTCCCGACAATGAGCAGTTCTTC. The chain has TRBV7-3 and TRBJ2-1; D uncertain. Germline V gene lookup returns CDR1 SGHTA and CDR2 FQGTGA. Trimming shortened V by 5 bases and J by 5 bases, and 10 bases separated the two germline ends. The CDR3 is 13 residues long.